Listed here are 2 T cell receptor beta chains from one sample, sequenced in a study of identifying expanded T cells in peripheral blood. Method: immunoSEQ multiplex PCR; TCRdb's copy keeps in-frame clones and lacks some. The data contain tens of thousands of clones, 84% of them singletons. The sequencing sample was made of blood. The source is a person aged 18 to 69 in good health.

This chain links TRBV6-5 with TRBJ2-3; 10 bases map to TRBD2. The CDR3 has 13 residues. Germline values: CDR1 MNHEY, CDR2 SVGAGI. Unmatched junction bases numbered 0, after V lost 9 bases and J lost 0 bases. The CDR3 here is CARTSGSTDTQYF. CDR3 DNA sequence: TGTGCCAGGACTAGCGGGAGCACAGATACGCAGTATTTT.

The rearrangement links TRBV19 to TRBJ1-5; D is unresolved. The CDR3 extends over 15 amino acids. V lost 2 bases and J 6 bases, leaving 14 bases between the germline ends. CDR1 is LNHDA, CDR2 SQIVND, per germline (reference sequence). This chain's CDR3 is CASSITIPGVQPQHF. CDR3 nucleotides: TGTGCCAGTAGTATAACAATTCCCGGCGTTCAGCCCCAGCATTTT.